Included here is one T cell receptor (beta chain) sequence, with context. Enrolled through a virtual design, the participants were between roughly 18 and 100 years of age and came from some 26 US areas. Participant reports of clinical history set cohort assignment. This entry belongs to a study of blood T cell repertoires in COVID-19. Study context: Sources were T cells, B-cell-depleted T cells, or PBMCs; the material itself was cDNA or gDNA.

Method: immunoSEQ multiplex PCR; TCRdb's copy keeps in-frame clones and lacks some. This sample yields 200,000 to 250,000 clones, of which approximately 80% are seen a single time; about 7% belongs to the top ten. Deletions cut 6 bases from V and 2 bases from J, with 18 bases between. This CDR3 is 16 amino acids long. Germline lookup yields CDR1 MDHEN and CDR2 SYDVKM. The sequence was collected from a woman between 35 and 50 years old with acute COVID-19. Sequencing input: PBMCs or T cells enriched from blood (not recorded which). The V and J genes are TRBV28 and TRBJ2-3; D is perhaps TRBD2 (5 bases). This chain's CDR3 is CASRTAERALTDTQYF. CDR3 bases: TGTGCCAGCAGGACTGCCGAGAGGGCTCTCACAGATACGCAGTATTTT.